This TCR beta chain was sequenced during a study of vaccination and CD4 T cells after COVID-19. The Oncomine TCR Beta short-read assay sequenced DNA from cultured CD4+ T cells. The source of extracted genomic DNA was cultured CD4+ T cells. In TCRdb, the PCR reads were re-called with MiXCR into one record per CDR3 protein. The sample holds some 10,000 distinct CDR3 sequences, approximately 60% seen once. Treatment in this sample: roughly 11-day PBMC culture with coronavirus spike peptide pools or control peptides (ViraFEST assay). The J segment lost 6 bases and the V segment lost 6 bases, leaving 13 bases of the junction unmatched. CDR3 size: 14 residues. The germline CDR1 and CDR2 sequences are SQVTM and ANQGSEA. Findings and caveats of the study: A comparatively limited set of convalescent patients was examined, with no early post-infection timepoints. Convalescent patients had a median 86.3% of post-vaccine SARS-CoV-2-reactive clones that were detected only after vaccination, not before it.

Of note for this clonotype: What it binds is unknown.

The genes are TRBV29-1 and TRBJ1-1; 7 bases map to TRBD1. Sequencing was carried out using CD4+ T cells from blood, cultured in vitro. This TCR derives from a human donor who had recovered from COVID-19. CDR3 nucleotide sequence: TGCAGCGTGGTCCGGGACAGAGGGTTCCCTGAAGCTTTCTTT. This sequence encodes CSVVRDRGFPEAFF.